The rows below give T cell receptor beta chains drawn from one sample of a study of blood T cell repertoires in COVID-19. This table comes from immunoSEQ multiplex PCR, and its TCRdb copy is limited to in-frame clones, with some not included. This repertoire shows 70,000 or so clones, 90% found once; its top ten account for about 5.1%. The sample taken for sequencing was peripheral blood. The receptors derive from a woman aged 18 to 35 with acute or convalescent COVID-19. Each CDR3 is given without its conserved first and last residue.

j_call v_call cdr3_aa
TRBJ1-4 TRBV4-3 ASSQGQGDEKLF
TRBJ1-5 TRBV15 ATSRDSMQGNFQPQH
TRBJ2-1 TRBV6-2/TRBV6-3 ASSYLSSPNNEQF
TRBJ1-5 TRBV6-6 ASSQVTVDSNQPQH
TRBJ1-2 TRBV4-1 ASSQLGLDGYT
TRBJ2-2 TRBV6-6 ASSLYYRAGGELF
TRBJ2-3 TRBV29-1 SVVWQGADTQY
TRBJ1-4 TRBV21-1 ASSKLDSFNEKLF
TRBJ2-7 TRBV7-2 ASSLAGTGANEQY
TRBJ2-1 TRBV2 ASSVGTGYYNEQF
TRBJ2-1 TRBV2 ASSRPGLAVYNEQF
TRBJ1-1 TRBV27 ASREDSENTEAF
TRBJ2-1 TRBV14 ASSQDGGTSGARQQF
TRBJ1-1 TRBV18 ASSRQGQKNTEAF
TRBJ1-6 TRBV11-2 ASSSSGPYNSPLH
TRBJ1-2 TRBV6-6 ASSYGQGTNYGYT
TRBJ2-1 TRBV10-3 AISPGQGGEQF
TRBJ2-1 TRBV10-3 AISAQGANNEQF
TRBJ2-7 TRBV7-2 ASSLVAGDEQY
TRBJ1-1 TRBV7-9 ASSPQTEAF
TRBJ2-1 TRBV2 ASSERGTRLNEQF
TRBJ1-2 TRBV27 ASSPLGGLWGYT
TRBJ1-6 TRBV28 ASRRLLTAYNSPLH
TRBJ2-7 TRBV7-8 ASSLELAGTYEQY
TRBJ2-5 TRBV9 ASSMGLDYQETQY
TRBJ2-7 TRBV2 ASGGVFSYEQY
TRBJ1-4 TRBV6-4 ASSDSDRGFEKLF
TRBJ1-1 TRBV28 ASSRGGRTEAF
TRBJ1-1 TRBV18 ASSPDNMNTEAF
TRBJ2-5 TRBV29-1 SVLPGNQETQY
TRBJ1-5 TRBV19 ASSILPGGGNQPQH
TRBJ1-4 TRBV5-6 ASSGEGATNEKLF
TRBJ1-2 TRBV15 ATSRDRQLGHGLGYT
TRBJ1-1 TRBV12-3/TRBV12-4 ASRNQGDEAF
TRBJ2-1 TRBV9 ASSALAGGHEQF
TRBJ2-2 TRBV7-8 ASSISGRVTGELF
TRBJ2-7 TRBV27 ASSDRPDSYEQY
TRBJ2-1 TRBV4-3 ASSRLAGAEQF
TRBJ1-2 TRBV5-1 ASSLDGMDYGYT